The TCR beta chain under discussion was sequenced for a study of Graves' ophthalmopathy and Graves' hyperthyroidism. Amplified material comprised TCR beta CDR3 regions derived from RNA transcripts. After a first-round RT-PCR with HTBI primers, a second-round multiplex PCR was run. Via MiXCR, TCRdb re-called the multiplex PCR reads, giving one row per CDR3 protein. In the table there are approximately 700,000 distinct CDR3 sequences, 35% to 45% of which are singletons. The CDR3 sequence is 14 residues long. Germline CDR1 is SGHTA and CDR2 is FQGNSA. With respect to this clonotype: One base away lies a much larger clone, so this may be a sequencing read error.

Among the exclusions were patients with other autoimmune diseases, uncontrolled infections, pregnancy or lactation. A diagnosis was made from clinical symptoms together with serum thyroxine, TRAb, thyroid ultrasound and orbital computed tomography. Source material: peripheral blood. This sequence was found in an adult man with Graves' ophthalmopathy. The chain recombines TRBV7-2 with TRBJ1-6, with 9 bases lining up with TRBD1. Here the CDR3 DNA reads TGTCCCAGCAGCCCGGGACAGGGTCAGTCACCCCTCCACTTT. Its protein product is CPSSPGQGQSPLHF.